Below, one T cell receptor beta chain is given with its context. Cohorts were determined from participant-reported clinical history. Germline-derived CDR1 and CDR2 are SGHTA and FQGTGA. Trimming removed 5 bases from V and 5 bases from J, with 13 bases in between. The CDR3 loop spans 14 amino acids. This record comes from a study of blood T cell repertoires in COVID-19. Whole-study context: Acute-phase and convalescent COVID-19 samples originated in the United States, Italy and Spain. PBMCs, B-cell-depleted T cells, or T cells provided the cDNA or gDNA that made up the material.

The authors' processing: By means of reference gene primer amplification, nucleated cell counts were estimated. The data were produced by immunoSEQ multiplex PCR, yet TCRdb's version contains in-frame clones alone and is incomplete. V, J and clone size are those of that table, while D and trimming were read from the DNA. This sample has 150,000 to 200,000 clones, with 80% found just once. Sequences were obtained from PBMCs or T cells enriched from blood (not recorded which). The clonotype comes from a man aged 60 to 75 who had been exposed to COVID-19. J is TRBJ1-5 and V is TRBV7-3; the D gene is possibly TRBD1 (6 bases). The CDR3 sequence: CASSLRPGDQPQHF. CDR3 DNA sequence: TGTGCCAGCAGCCTCCGGCCAGGGGATCAGCCCCAGCATTTT.